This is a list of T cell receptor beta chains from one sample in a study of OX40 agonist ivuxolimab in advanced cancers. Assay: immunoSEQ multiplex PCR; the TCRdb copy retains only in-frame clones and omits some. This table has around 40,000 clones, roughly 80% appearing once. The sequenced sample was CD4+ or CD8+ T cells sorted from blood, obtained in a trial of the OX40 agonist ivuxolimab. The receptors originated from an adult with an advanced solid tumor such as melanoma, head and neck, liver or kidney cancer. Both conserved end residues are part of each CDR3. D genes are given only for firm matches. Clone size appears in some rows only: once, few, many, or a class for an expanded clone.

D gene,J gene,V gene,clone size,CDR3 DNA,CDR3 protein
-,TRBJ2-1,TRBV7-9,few,TGTGCCAGCAGGTCACAATGGGACCCCTCCTACAATGAGCAGTTCTTC,CASRSQWDPSYNEQFF
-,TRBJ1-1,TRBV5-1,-,TGCGCCAGCAGCAGGGACGGGACATTGAACACTGAAGCTTTCTTT,CASSRDGTLNTEAFF
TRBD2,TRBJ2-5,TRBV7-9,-,TGTGCCAGCAGCTTACACCTTAGCGGGAGGGACCCAGAGACCCAGTACTTC,CASSLHLSGRDPETQYF
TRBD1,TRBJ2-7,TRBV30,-,TGTGCCTGGGGACAGGGGCCCTACGAGCAGTACTTC,CAWGQGPYEQYF
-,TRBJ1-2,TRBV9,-,TGTGCCAGCAGCGTAGCACCAGTGGGTGGCTACACCTTC,CASSVAPVGGYTF
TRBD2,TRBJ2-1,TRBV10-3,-,TGTGCCAATAGCGGGGGCGCCACTAATGAGCAGTTCTTC,CANSGGATNEQFF
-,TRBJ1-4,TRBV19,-,TGTGCCAGTAGTTTGGCAGGGGTACGAAAACTGTTTTTT,CASSLAGVRKLFF
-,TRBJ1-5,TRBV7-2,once,TGTGCCAGCAGCTTGCATGATCAGCCCCAGCATTTT,CASSLHDQPQHF
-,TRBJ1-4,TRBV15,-,TGTGCCACCAGCAGAGATGGGTACAGGACTAATGAAAAACTGTTTTTT,CATSRDGYRTNEKLFF
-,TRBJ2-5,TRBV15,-,TGTGCCACCAGTCGGGCGGTTTGGGGGGCCATGACCCAAGAGACCCAGTACTTC,CATSRAVWGAMTQETQYF
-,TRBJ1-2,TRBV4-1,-,TGCGCCAGCAGCCAAGAACGAACAGCTAACTATGGCTACACCTTC,CASSQERTANYGYTF
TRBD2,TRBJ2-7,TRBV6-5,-,TGTGCCAGCACTCGGACTAGCGGGGGCGCCTACGAGCAGTACTTC,CASTRTSGGAYEQYF
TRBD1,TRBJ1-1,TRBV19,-,TGTGCCAGTAACCTTTTATTTCGGACAGGGAACAATGAAGCTTTCTTT,CASNLLFRTGNNEAFF
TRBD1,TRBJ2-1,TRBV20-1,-,TGCAGTGCTTCGACAGGGAATGAGCAGTTCTTC,CSASTGNEQFF
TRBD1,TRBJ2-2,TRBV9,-,TGTGCCAGCAGCGTAGAGGGACAGGGAGTTCCCGGGGAGCTGTTTTTT,CASSVEGQGVPGELFF
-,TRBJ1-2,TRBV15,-,TGTGCCACCGGACAGAACAACTATGGCTACACCTTC,CATGQNNYGYTF